This T cell receptor (beta chain) comes out of a study of Tregs in tolerant kidney transplant recipients. Profiling relied on immunoSEQ multiplex PCR, and the TCRdb table lists in-frame clones only, not all of them. The table includes more than 60,000 clones, 98% detected once. The source material was CD4+ T cells from blood, sampled before the transplant. This TCR derives from a human donor who received a combined kidney and bone marrow transplant.

CDR3 residues: CASSAQGDLYEQYF. The CDR3 DNA reads TGTGCCAGTAGTGCACAGGGAGACCTCTACGAGCAGTACTTC. The J gene is TRBJ2-7, the V gene TRBV19; tentative D call: TRBD1 (6 bases). Germline loops: CDR1 LNHDA, CDR2 SQIVND (reference sequence). The V end was cut by 5 bases, the J end by 3 bases, with 14 bases between. CDR3 size: 14 residues.